Presented here are 15 T cell receptor beta chains from one specimen sequenced in a study of cytomegalovirus exposure and HLA in healthy donors. PCR used 60 Vbeta primers and 13 Jbeta primers. Produced via immunoSEQ multiplex PCR; TCRdb's table is partial and in-frame only. The table has some 130,000 clones, 76% seen once; the top ten hold approximately 1.8%. What was sequenced was PBMCs. These TCRs come from a female donor in good health and CMV-seropositive.

This clone was observed a handful of times. This sequence joins TRBV6-5 and TRBJ2-2; possible D gene TRBD2, 7 bases. With 7 bases removed from V and 7 bases from J, the gap between germline ends came to 16 bases. Germline loops: CDR1 MNHEY, CDR2 SVGAGI. The CDR3 extends over 14 amino acids. The DNA for the CDR3 is TGTGCCAGCACGAGGGGGGGGCACGACGGGGAGCTGTTTTTT. Translation: CASTRGGHDGELFF.

There are a few counts of this clone. The sample contains more than one DNA sequence encoding this CDR3. This sequence joins TRBV7-3 and TRBJ2-3; 12 bases are a match to TRBD2. The ends lost 5 bases at V and 5 bases at J; junction bases unmatched: 2. The CDR3 consists of 14 residues. Germline values: CDR1 SGHTA, CDR2 FQGTGA. CDR3 DNA sequence: TGTGCCAGCAGCCTGGGACTAGCGGGAGATACGCAGTATTTT. It is translated as CASSLGLAGDTQYF.

In this sample, this clone turned up once. The chain links TRBV30 to TRBJ2-1; possibly TRBD2 for D (6 bases). Germline V gene lookup returns CDR1 GTSNPN and CDR2 SVGIG (reference sequence). The V end was cut by 3 bases, the J end by 5 bases, with 17 bases between. The CDR3 consists of 15 residues. CDR3 in DNA: TGTGCCTGGAGCTCCTGGGGTAGCGGAGACAATGAGCAGTTCTTC. Translated, it gives CAWSSWGSGDNEQFF.

Only one count was recorded for this clone. The chain uses TRBV14 and TRBJ2-5; D not resolved. Germline CDR1 SGHDN, CDR2 FVKESK. Between the trimmed V and J ends, which lost 0 bases and 4 bases, there was a span of 6 bases. The CDR3 runs 13 residues. The CDR3 protein is CASSQDIRETQYF. CDR3 nucleotides: TGTGCCAGCAGCCAAGATATTAGAGAGACCCAGTACTTC.

Written as DNA, the CDR3 is TGTGCCAGCAGCTCCTACAGGGCGGAGACCCAGTACTTC. This translates into CASSSYRAETQYF. The V call is TRBV7-3, the J call TRBJ2-5, with D tentatively TRBD1 (6 bases). Between the trimmed V and J ends, which lost 4 bases and 5 bases, there was a span of 11 bases. Germline CDR1 and CDR2: SGHTA and FQGTGA. This CDR3 spans 13 amino acids. Complete variable domain (other parts from reference TRBV7-3 and TRBJ2-5): GAGVSQTPSNKVTEKGKYVELRCDPISGHTALYWYRQSLGQGPEFLIYFQGTGAADDSGLPNDRFFAVRPEGSVSTLKIQRTERGDSAVYLCASSSYRAETQYFGPGTRLLVL.

CDR3 amino acids: CASSPRHGQESYNEQFF. CDR3 DNA sequence: TGTGCCAGCAGCCCCCGCCATGGACAGGAGTCCTACAATGAGCAGTTCTTC. V gene TRBV13 combines with J gene TRBJ2-1; TRBD1 aligns across 7 bases. Germline CDR1 reads PRHDT; CDR2 reads FYEKMQ (reference sequence). The CDR3 has 17 residues. V lost 5 bases, J lost 1 base, and 11 bases stayed unmatched.

The V gene is TRBV11-3, the J gene TRBJ2-5, with TRBD1 matching 8 bases. V dropped 6 bases and J dropped 3; count of bases not matched to a gene: 15. The CDR3 loop spans 17 amino acids. Germline CDR1 and CDR2: SGHNT and YENEEA. CDR3 DNA sequence: TGTGCCAGCAGAGTACACGGACAGGGAAAACAAAAAGAGACCCAGTACTTC. Translated, it gives CASRVHGQGKQKETQYF.

This sequence joins TRBV19 and TRBJ1-1; D call uncertain. The V gene's germline CDR1 is LNHDA and CDR2 SQIVND (reference sequence). The CDR3 is 12 residues long. Trimming took off 7 bases at V and 5 bases at J, with 11 bases between the two ends. CDR3 DNA sequence: TGTGCCAGTATTCAAGGAGGGACTGAAGCTTTCTTT. It specifies CASIQGGTEAFF.

This rearrangement joins TRBV6-5 to TRBJ1-2, with 8 nucleotides matching TRBD1. Losses at the gene ends were 3 bases for V and 7 bases for J; bases not matched to a gene: 10. CDR1 and CDR2 from the germline V gene are MNHEY and SVGAGI. There are 15 residues in the CDR3. CDR3 region: CASSYRGQGPGGYTF. Written as DNA, the CDR3 is TGTGCCAGCAGTTATCGAGGACAGGGTCCCGGTGGCTACACCTTC.

This chain links TRBV28 with TRBJ2-3, with 9 bases fitting TRBD2. The junction had 3 bases not matched to a gene; V was cut back by 8 bases and J by 0 bases. The CDR3 totals 14 residues. The germline CDR1 and CDR2 sequences are MDHEN and SYDVKM. This CDR3 is CASASGGSTDTQYF. The DNA for the CDR3 is TGTGCCAGCGCGAGCGGGGGGAGCACAGATACGCAGTATTTT.

V and J are TRBV10-3 and TRBJ1-2, with a tentative D call TRBD1 (6 bases). V was clipped by 0 bases and J by 9 bases, with 14 bases between them. This CDR3 has 14 residues. The germline V gene has CDR1 ENHRY and CDR2 SYGVKD. CDR3 bases: TGTGCCATCAGTGAGTCAGGGCAGGGGATGAGCTACACCTTC. Translating it yields CAISESGQGMSYTF.

This clone was seen a few times. The genes are TRBV5-1 and TRBJ1-2; D is possibly TRBD1 (5 bases). Looked up from germline, CDR1 is SGHRS and CDR2 is YFSETQ. The CDR3 covers 14 residues. Trimming took off 0 bases at V and 5 bases at J, with 11 bases between the two ends. Written as DNA, the CDR3 is TGCGCCAGCAGCTTGGATGTAGCAGGGTATGGCTACACCTTC. It translates to CASSLDVAGYGYTF.

The CDR3 reads CASSLGTDNQPQHF. Written as DNA, the CDR3 is TGTGCCAGCTCACTCGGGACAGACAATCAGCCCCAGCATTTT. This chain links TRBV18 with TRBJ1-5, with 7 bases that match TRBD1. Germline loops: CDR1 KGHSH, CDR2 LQKENI. The J segment lost 3 bases and the V segment lost 4 bases, leaving 3 bases of the junction unmatched. This CDR3 is built from 14 residues.

This clone has only one observation. This chain links TRBV2 with TRBJ1-5; 8 bases are a match to TRBD1. The CDR3 extends over 13 amino acids. CDR1 SNHLY and CDR2 FYNNEI come from the germline V gene. V was pared by 6 bases and J by 7 bases, with 5 bases of the junction left unmatched. The DNA of the CDR3 is TGTGCCAGCAGCAAAGACAGGGGCCAGCCCCAGCATTTT. Protein sequence: CASSKDRGQPQHF.

In DNA, the CDR3 is TGTGCCAGCAGCTTAGCATTATTGGGGGAGCTGTTTTTT. It encodes CASSLALLGELFF. This chain uses TRBV7-9 with TRBJ2-2; D is uncertain. The CDR3 consists of 13 residues. With 0 bases removed from V and 8 bases from J, the gap between germline ends came to 7 bases. Germline values: CDR1 SEHNR, CDR2 FQNEAQ (reference sequence).